Listed here are 15 T cell receptor beta chains from one sample, sequenced in a study of shared clonotypes between healthy human individuals. TCRdb's copy holds only in-frame clones and misses some; the assay was immunoSEQ multiplex PCR. The data show approximately 530,000 clones, roughly 95% seen once. Sequenced input: naive CD4+ T cells sorted from blood. Subset: CD45RA+ positively selected. The source is a woman aged 30 to 39 in good health.

This clone came up once. The CDR3 is CSVEPGQGAGSAFF. The DNA of the CDR3 is TGCAGCGTTGAACCGGGACAGGGCGCCGGTTCAGCTTTCTTT. The chain combines TRBV29-1 with TRBJ1-1; 9 bases fit TRBD1. CDR3 length equals 14 residues. Germline assignment: CDR1 SQVTM and CDR2 ANQGSEA. Trimming at V came to 2 bases and at J to 10 bases, leaving 11 bases not matched to a gene.

The J gene is TRBJ2-7, the V gene TRBV10-2; no reliable D call. CDR3 size: 12 residues. V was shortened by 6 bases and J by 4 bases, with 10 bases between the two germline ends. Germline V gives CDR1 WSHSY, CDR2 SAAADI. This chain's CDR3 is CASSPRLYEQYF. The CDR3, as DNA: TGCGCCAGCAGCCCTCGGTTGTACGAGCAGTACTTC.

The CDR3, as DNA: TGTGCCAGCAGTTACAGATACAGGGATAGCAATCAGCCCCAGCATTTT. This codes for CASSYRYRDSNQPQHF. The genes are TRBV28 and TRBJ1-5; TRBD1 might be the D (6 bases). This CDR3 contains 16 residues. V was cut by 4 bases and J by 0 bases, with 13 bases left in between. Germline CDR1 is MDHEN and CDR2 is SYDVKM.

The rearrangement joins TRBV7-2 to TRBJ2-7, with D perhaps given as TRBD1 or TRBD2 (6 bases each). Germline CDR1 reads SGHTA; CDR2 reads FQGNSA. V was cut by 0 bases and J by 7 bases, with 13 bases left in between. This CDR3 spans 14 amino acids. The CDR3 loop is CASSLALDSGEQYF. CDR3 in DNA: TGTGCCAGCAGCTTAGCTTTGGACAGCGGGGAGCAGTACTTC.

About this clone: Different DNA sequences within this sample yield the same CDR3. The V call is TRBV4-1, the J call TRBJ2-7; 10 bases fit TRBD2. The CDR3 runs 15 residues. V trimming: 1 base; J trimming: 4 bases; junction bases outside the gene matches: 4. Germline V gives CDR1 MGHRA, CDR2 YSYEKL. The chain's CDR3 is CASSQGLAGAYEQYF. Written as DNA, the CDR3 is TGCGCCAGCAGCCAAGGCCTAGCGGGAGCTTACGAGCAGTACTTC.

This chain uses TRBV28 with TRBJ1-2; TRBD1 agrees at 7 bases. In germline, CDR1 is MDHEN, CDR2 SYDVKM. The CDR3 runs to 16 residues. The V and J ends lost 6 bases and 0 bases, in that order; junction bases with no gene match: 10. The CDR3 sequence: CASSPGGATANYGYTF. The CDR3, as DNA: TGTGCCAGCAGCCCAGGGGGGGCGACAGCTAACTATGGCTACACCTTC.

The gene calls are TRBV28 and TRBJ2-6; D not resolved. Trimming took off 4 bases at V and 0 bases at J, with 13 bases between the two ends. This CDR3 comprises 17 residues. The germline V gene has CDR1 MDHEN and CDR2 SYDVKM. CDR3 sequence (DNA): TGTGCCAGCAGTTCGGCAGGCCTTTACTCTGGGGCCAACGTCCTGACTTTC. This encodes CASSSAGLYSGANVLTF.

The chain recombines TRBV11-2 with TRBJ2-3; 8 nucleotides line up with TRBD2. Trimming took 4 bases from V and 5 from J; bases not matched to a gene: 8. Germline values: CDR1 SGHAT, CDR2 FQNNGV. The CDR3 contains 15 residues. The CDR3, as DNA: TGTGCCAGCAGCTGGAGCGGGAGTCGATTAGATACGCAGTATTTT. Protein product: CASSWSGSRLDTQYF.

This chain joins TRBV29-1 and TRBJ2-2; 7 bases match TRBD1. CDR3 size: 14 residues. The V gene's germline CDR1 is SQVTM and CDR2 ANQGSEA. Trimming took 3 bases from V and 5 from J; bases not matched to a gene: 6. For the CDR3, the DNA is TGCAGCGTTGAGACGGCAGGGGGAACCGGGGAGCTGTTTTTT. Its translation: CSVETAGGTGELFF.

The chain joins TRBV11-2 to TRBJ1-4; no reliable D call. The CDR3 totals 13 residues. Per germline, CDR1 SGHAT and CDR2 FQNNGV. The V end lost 3 bases, the J end lost 5 bases, and 7 bases lay between the germline ends. CDR3 nucleotides: TGTGCCAGCAGCTTTTCCGGGAATGAAAAACTGTTTTTT. It encodes CASSFSGNEKLFF. The variable domain in full, completed from reference TRBV11-2 and TRBJ1-4, reads EAGVAQSPRYKIIEKRQSVAFWCNPISGHATLYWYQQILGQGPKLLIQFQNNGVVDDSQLPKDRFSAERLKGVDSTLKIQPAKLEDSAVYLCASSFSGNEKLFFGSGTQLSVL.

The J gene is TRBJ2-1, the V gene TRBV6-5, with 9 bases lining up with TRBD2. Germline lookup yields CDR1 MNHEY and CDR2 SVGAGI. This CDR3 has 15 residues. Trimming took 0 bases from V and 4 from J; bases not matched to a gene: 1. CDR3 amino acids: CASSYSSGSYNEQFF. The CDR3 DNA reads as TGTGCCAGCAGTTACTCTAGCGGGAGTTACAATGAGCAGTTCTTC.

The chain links TRBV19 to TRBJ2-5; TRBD2 aligns across 7 bases. The DNA end favors TRBJ2-7, so the J call may be wrong. CDR1 is LNHDA, CDR2 SQIVND, per germline (reference sequence). CDR3 length equals 15 residues. Here the CDR3 reads CASSLAGRETYEQYF. CDR3 nucleotide sequence: TGTGCCAGTAGTCTCGCGGGGCGGGAGACCTACGAGCAGTACTTC.

V is TRBV5-1 and J is TRBJ1-2; the D gene is possibly TRBD1 (6 bases). Trimming removed 0 bases at V and 8 bases at J, with 14 bases between. CDR3 length: 14 amino acids. Germline CDR1 is SGHRS and CDR2 is YFSETQ. This chain's CDR3 is CASSLAGAVGGYTF. As DNA, the CDR3 is TGCGCCAGCAGCTTGGCAGGGGCCGTCGGGGGCTACACCTTC.

This chain links TRBV5-8 with TRBJ2-3; D ambiguous. The CDR3 has 14 amino acids. The V end was cut by 4 bases, the J end by 1 base, with 10 bases between. Germline V CDR1 and CDR2: SGHTS, YDEGEE. As DNA, the CDR3 is TGTGCCAGCAGCGTCCGTGTGCGCACAGATACGCAGTATTTT. Translated, it gives CASSVRVRTDTQYF.

This clone was recorded only once. The J gene is TRBJ2-5, the V gene TRBV25-1; 10 bases fit TRBD2. The germline CDR1 and CDR2 sequences are MGHDK and SYGVNS. The CDR3 totals 15 residues. V shed 3 bases, J shed 5 bases, and the junction held 6 bases outside the gene matches. CDR3 in amino acids: CASSEPLAGLETQYF. In nucleotides, the CDR3 is TGTGCCAGCAGTGAGCCACTAGCGGGATTGGAGACCCAGTACTTC.